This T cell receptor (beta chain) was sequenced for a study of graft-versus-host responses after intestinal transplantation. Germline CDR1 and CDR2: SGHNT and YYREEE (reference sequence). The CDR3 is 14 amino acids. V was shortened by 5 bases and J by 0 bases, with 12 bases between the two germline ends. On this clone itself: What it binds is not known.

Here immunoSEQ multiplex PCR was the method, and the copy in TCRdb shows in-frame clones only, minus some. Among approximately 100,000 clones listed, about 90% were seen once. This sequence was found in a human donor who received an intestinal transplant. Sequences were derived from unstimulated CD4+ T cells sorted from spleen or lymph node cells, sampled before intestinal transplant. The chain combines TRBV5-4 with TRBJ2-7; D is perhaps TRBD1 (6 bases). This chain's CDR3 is CASSRQGSSYEQYF. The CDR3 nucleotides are TGTGCCAGCAGTAGGCAGGGGAGCTCCTACGAGCAGTACTTC.